This TCR beta chain stems from a study of blood T cells in healthy people across ages. V shed 3 bases and J shed 8 bases, with 11 bases lying between them. Germline V CDR1 and CDR2: SGHRS, YFSETQ. CDR3 size: 12 residues. Only a few counts were recorded for this clonotype. The authors ran a second PCR of 7 to 11 cycles using a sample-barcoded 5' primer and a J-beta primer mix. The study obtained at least 3 million CDR3-containing paired-end reads from every sample. TCRdb fed the 5' RACE reads into MiXCR, producing one record per CDR3 protein. The sample carries more than 650,000 distinct CDR3 sequences, about 20% recorded once.

The receptor's source is a man aged 65 to 79 in good health. The specimen was blood. The chain combines TRBV5-1 with TRBJ1-2; no reliable D call. This chain's CDR3 is CASSSSAGGYTF. CDR3 in DNA: TGCGCCAGCAGCTCCTCGGCGGGCGGCTACACCTTC.